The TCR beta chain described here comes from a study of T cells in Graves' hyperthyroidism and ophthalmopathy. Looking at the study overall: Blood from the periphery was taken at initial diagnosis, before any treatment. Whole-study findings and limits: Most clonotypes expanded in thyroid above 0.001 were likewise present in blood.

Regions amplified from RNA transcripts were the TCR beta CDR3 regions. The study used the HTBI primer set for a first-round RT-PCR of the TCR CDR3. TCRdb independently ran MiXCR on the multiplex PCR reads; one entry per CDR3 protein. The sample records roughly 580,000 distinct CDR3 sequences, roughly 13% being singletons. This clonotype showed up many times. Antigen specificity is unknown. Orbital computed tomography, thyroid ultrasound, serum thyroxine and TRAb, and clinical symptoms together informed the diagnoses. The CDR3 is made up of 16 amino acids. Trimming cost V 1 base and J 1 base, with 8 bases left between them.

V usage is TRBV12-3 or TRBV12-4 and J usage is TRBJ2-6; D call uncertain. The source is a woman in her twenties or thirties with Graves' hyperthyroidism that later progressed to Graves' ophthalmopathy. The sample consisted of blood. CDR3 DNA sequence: TGTGCCAGCAGTTTAGAACGAGGTTCTGGGGCCAACGTCCTGACTTTC. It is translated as CASSLERGSGANVLTF.